The 25 T cell receptor beta chains in this list originate from one sample, sequenced in a study of cytomegalovirus exposure and HLA in healthy donors. PCR amplification relied on 60 Vbeta primers (plus 13 Jbeta primers). Measured with immunoSEQ multiplex PCR; TCRdb has only the in-frame clones, and not every one. The table includes approximately 120,000 clones, around 74% detected once. The material sequenced was PBMCs. Receptors were obtained from a man under 40 in good health and CMV-seronegative.

This clone was seen a few times. The gene calls are TRBV4-3 and TRBJ2-7, with a tentative D call TRBD2 (6 bases). The V gene lost 3 bases and the J gene lost 3 bases, with 9 bases spanning the gap. Germline V gives CDR1 LGHNA, CDR2 YSLEER. The length of the CDR3 is 13 residues. CDR3 region: CASSQGGNYEQYF. CDR3 DNA: TGCGCCAGCAGCCAGGGCGGGAACTACGAGCAGTACTTC.

V gene TRBV30 combines with J gene TRBJ2-1; a weak D match, TRBD2 (5 bases). Between the trimmed V and J ends, which lost 0 bases and 4 bases, there was a span of 7 bases. Per germline, CDR1 GTSNPN and CDR2 SVGIG (reference sequence). The CDR3 is 13 residues long. The CDR3 region has the DNA TGTGCCTGGAGTGTGGACTCGTACAATGAGCAGTTCTTC. This gives the protein CAWSVDSYNEQFF.

The genes are TRBV9 and TRBJ2-1, with TRBD2 as a possible D gene (6 bases). V gave up 4 bases and J gave up 7 bases, with 18 bases separating them. CDR3 size: 15 residues. Germline CDR1 is SGDLS and CDR2 is YYNGEE. The CDR3 DNA reads as TGTGCCAGCAGCCCCCTGGGACTGTCTGTGAATGAGCAGTTCTTC. The encoded protein is CASSPLGLSVNEQFF.

The chain combines TRBV18 with TRBJ1-2; 9 bases align to TRBD1. CDR3 length: 20 residues. The germline V gene has CDR1 KGHSH and CDR2 LQKENI. Trimming at V came to 4 bases and at J to 0 bases, leaving 18 bases not matched to a gene. The CDR3 loop reads CASSRQLEPGQGKANYGYTF. The CDR3 coding sequence is TGTGCCAGCTCACGACAACTAGAACCGGGACAGGGTAAAGCTAACTATGGCTACACCTTC.

This chain uses TRBV7-3 with TRBJ2-7, with a possible D match to TRBD2 (5 bases). Trimming removed 3 bases at V and 2 bases at J, with 11 bases between. The CDR3 has 14 residues. The germline V gene has CDR1 SGHTA and CDR2 FQGTGA. The CDR3 is CASSFDGRAYEQYF. CDR3 DNA: TGTGCCAGCAGCTTCGACGGGCGGGCCTACGAGCAGTACTTC.

The rearrangement joins TRBV11-2 to TRBJ2-2; TRBD2 aligns across 11 bases. The junction had 9 bases not matched to a gene; V was cut back by 5 bases and J by 7 bases. Germline CDR1 and CDR2: SGHAT and FQNNGV. The CDR3 is 16 residues long. The CDR3, as DNA: TGTGCCAGCAGCAACTCCGGGACTAGCGGAATCGGGGAGCTGTTTTTT. It encodes CASSNSGTSGIGELFF. The full variable domain, completed using reference TRBV11-2 and TRBJ2-2, is EAGVAQSPRYKIIEKRQSVAFWCNPISGHATLYWYQQILGQGPKLLIQFQNNGVVDDSQLPKDRFSAERLKGVDSTLKIQPAKLEDSAVYLCASSNSGTSGIGELFFGEGSRLTVL.

For this clone: The sample holds other DNA sequences that translate to the same CDR3. The V call is TRBV30, the J call TRBJ2-3; 8 nucleotides match TRBD1. With 2 bases clipped from V and 5 bases from J, the junction kept 9 bases outside the gene matches. This CDR3 comprises 15 residues. Germline CDR1 GTSNPN, CDR2 SVGIG (reference sequence). The CDR3 coding sequence is TGTGCCTGGAGTACACTCGGACAGGGAGGAGATACGCAGTATTTT. As protein: CAWSTLGQGGDTQYF.

The DNA of the CDR3 is TGTGCCAGCAGCTTAGGGCCACAAAATAATTCACCCCTCCACTTT. Translation: CASSLGPQNNSPLHF. The chain uses TRBV7-9 and TRBJ1-6; no reliable D call. The CDR3 extends over 15 amino acids. The germline CDR1 and CDR2 sequences are SEHNR and FQNEAQ (reference sequence). The germline V and J ends were trimmed by 1 base and 5 bases, with 9 bases remaining between them. The entire variable domain, with the rest obtained from reference TRBV7-9 and TRBJ1-6, is as follows: DTGVSQNPRHKITKRGQNVTFRCDPISEHNRLYWYRQTLGQGPEFLTYFQNEAQLEKSRLLSDRFSAERPKGSFSTLEIQRTEQGDSAMYLCASSLGPQNNSPLHFGNGTRLTVT.

This clone was observed a few times. This chain uses TRBV4-1 with TRBJ1-5; possible D gene TRBD1, 6 bases. The CDR3 totals 15 residues. V dropped 2 bases and J dropped 2 bases, with 10 bases sitting between them. Germline CDR1 and CDR2: MGHRA and YSYEKL. The CDR3 DNA sequence: TGCGCCAGCAGCCAAACAGGGCTGCGCAATCAGCCCCAGCATTTT. Translating gives CASSQTGLRNQPQHF.

This sequence joins TRBV7-3 and TRBJ2-1; TRBD1 is a possible D gene (5 bases). The V end was cut by 5 bases, the J end by 4 bases, with 9 bases between. CDR1 SGHTA and CDR2 FQGTGA come from the germline V gene. The CDR3 is made up of 13 amino acids. CDR3 protein: CASSLTDYNEQFF. For the CDR3, the DNA is TGTGCCAGCAGCCTGACAGATTACAATGAGCAGTTCTTC.

This chain connects TRBV19 to TRBJ2-7; 11 positions match TRBD1. The germline gives CDR1 LNHDA, CDR2 SQIVND (reference sequence). V was clipped by 3 bases and J by 3 bases; unmatched bases: 4. The CDR3 loop spans 15 amino acids. CDR3 nucleotides: TGTGCCAGTAGTATGGGGACAGGGGGAATCTACGAGCAGTACTTC. Protein sequence: CASSMGTGGIYEQYF.

This rearrangement joins TRBV25-1 to TRBJ2-2; weak D call: TRBD2 (5 bases). Trimming cost V 1 base and J 2 bases, with 8 bases left between them. Per germline, CDR1 MGHDK and CDR2 SYGVNS. The CDR3 is 15 amino acids. CDR3 amino acids: CASSESASNTGELFF. The CDR3, as DNA: TGTGCCAGCAGTGAATCCGCTAGCAACACCGGGGAGCTGTTTTTT.

The chain employs TRBV11-3 and TRBJ2-5; D is unresolved. Germline V gene data show CDR1 as SGHNT and CDR2 as YENEEA. V dropped 0 bases and J dropped 1 base, with 3 bases sitting between them. This CDR3 is built from 13 residues. CDR3 amino acids: CASSLDSQETQYF. CDR3 nucleotides: TGTGCCAGCAGCTTAGACTCCCAAGAGACCCAGTACTTC. Variable domain in full (rest from reference TRBV11-3 and TRBJ2-5): EAGVVQSPRYKIIEKKQPVAFWCNPISGHNTLYWYLQNLGQGPELLIRYENEEAVDDSQLPKDRFSAERLKGVDSTLKIQPAELGDSAVYLCASSLDSQETQYFGPGTRLLVL.

The chain uses TRBV27 and TRBJ1-2; 8 nucleotides agree with TRBD1. The ends lost 9 bases at V and 2 bases at J; junction bases unmatched: 8. The CDR3 is 14 amino acids. Germline V CDR1 and CDR2: MNHEY, SMNVEV (reference sequence). Here the CDR3 DNA reads TGTGCCAGTAAGCCGGGACAGGCGAACTATGGCTACACCTTC. Translated: CASKPGQANYGYTF.

In its sample, this clone was seen many times. This chain uses TRBV4-3 with TRBJ2-6; TRBD1 agrees at 7 bases. The V gene end was trimmed by 4 bases and the J gene end by 4 bases; junction bases not matched to a gene: 7. CDR3 size: 16 residues. Looked up from germline, CDR1 is LGHNA and CDR2 is YSLEER. The CDR3 spells CASSLHRDSGANVLTF. CDR3 sequence (DNA): TGCGCCAGCAGCCTTCACCGGGACAGCGGGGCCAACGTCCTGACTTTC.

The genes are TRBV2 and TRBJ2-3; D is possibly TRBD2 (5 bases). Germline V gives CDR1 SNHLY, CDR2 FYNNEI. V was shortened by 8 bases and J by 4 bases, with 10 bases between the two germline ends. The CDR3 is 12 residues long. The CDR3 spells CASGRIADTQYF. The DNA for the CDR3 is TGTGCCAGCGGGAGAATCGCAGATACGCAGTATTTT.

This clone was detected only a few times. The chain is built from TRBV6-5 and TRBJ1-4, with D maybe TRBD1 (6 bases). Germline assignment: CDR1 MNHEY and CDR2 SVGAGI. The CDR3 is 12 amino acids. V lost 4 bases, J lost 11 bases, and 11 bases lay in between. The CDR3 spells CASSSWGLKLFF. DNA of the CDR3: TGTGCCAGCAGTTCGTGGGGGCTCAAACTGTTTTTT.

Written as DNA, the CDR3 is TGCAGCGTGTCGACAGAGATCTACGAGCAGTACTTC. Its translation: CSVSTEIYEQYF. The V and J genes are TRBV29-1 and TRBJ2-7, with a tentative D call TRBD1 (5 bases). V was pared by 6 bases and J by 3 bases, with 12 bases between. CDR3 size: 12 residues. CDR1 and CDR2 from the germline V gene are SQVTM and ANQGSEA.

CDR3 in amino acids: CSVWDTNYEQYF. CDR3 DNA: TGCAGCGTTTGGGACACAAACTACGAGCAGTACTTC. This sequence joins TRBV29-1 and TRBJ2-7; the D gene is possibly TRBD1 (6 bases). Germline V CDR1 and CDR2: SQVTM, ANQGSEA. Trimming left V 5 bases short and J 3 bases short, with 11 bases between. The CDR3 runs 12 residues.

This clone was seen once. V usage is TRBV5-1 and J usage is TRBJ2-7; 11 bases are shared with TRBD1. V was pared by 3 bases and J by 6 bases, with 5 bases of the junction left unmatched. Germline loops: CDR1 SGHRS, CDR2 YFSETQ. This CDR3 is 14 amino acids long. The CDR3 sequence: CASSSAGTGGEQYF. CDR3 DNA: TGCGCCAGCAGCTCCGCCGGGACAGGGGGCGAGCAGTACTTC.

This clone has a handful of counts. The chain recombines TRBV6-4 with TRBJ2-7, with D maybe TRBD2 (5 bases). Germline V gene sequence: CDR1 MRHNA, CDR2 SNTAGT. The V end lost 11 bases, the J end lost 3 bases, and 26 bases lay between the germline ends. The length of the CDR3 is 16 residues. DNA of the CDR3: TGTGCCGGAAAGATGGGGTTTAGCTGGGGAGACTACGAGCAGTACTTC. The encoded protein is CAGKMGFSWGDYEQYF.

This chain links TRBV5-1 with TRBJ2-7, with TRBD1 matching over 11 bases. V was pared by 2 bases and J by 4 bases, with 5 bases of the junction left unmatched. The germline gives CDR1 SGHRS, CDR2 YFSETQ. This CDR3 has 15 amino acids. The CDR3 DNA is TGCGCCAGCAGCTTACAGGGACAGGGGGATTACGAGCAGTACTTC. This codes for CASSLQGQGDYEQYF.

CDR3 residues: CASSQGGGSYEQYF. CDR3 DNA sequence: TGCGCCAGCAGCCAAGGGGGCGGATCCTACGAGCAGTACTTC. V usage is TRBV4-3 and J usage is TRBJ2-7, with a possible D match to TRBD1 (5 bases). The CDR3 runs 14 residues. Per germline, CDR1 LGHNA and CDR2 YSLEER. Trimming took off 1 base at V and 1 base at J, with 8 bases between the two ends.

This chain joins TRBV6-6 and TRBJ2-7; 12 nucleotides line up with TRBD2. The CDR3 has 13 residues. V was clipped by 9 bases and J by 5 bases; unmatched bases: 5. Germline lookup yields CDR1 MNHNY and CDR2 SVGAGI (reference sequence). The CDR3 sequence: CASLRLAGDEQYF. CDR3 DNA sequence: TGTGCCAGTCTTAGACTAGCGGGAGACGAGCAGTACTTC.

This chain connects TRBV10-3 to TRBJ2-5; D perhaps matches TRBD2 (5 bases). The end of the DNA is better explained by TRBJ2-7, so the J call may be wrong. The CDR3 extends over 14 amino acids. The germline V gene has CDR1 ENHRY and CDR2 SYGVKD. CDR3 residues: CAISEPGISYEQYF. CDR3 in DNA: TGTGCCATCAGTGAGCCGGGGATCTCCTACGAGCAGTACTTC.